Presented here are 14 T cell receptor beta chains from one specimen sequenced in a study of T cell responses to AZD1222 COVID-19 vaccine. Produced via immunoSEQ multiplex PCR; TCRdb's table is partial and in-frame only. The profile shows around 120,000 clones, roughly 84% of them singletons. The starting material was peripheral blood, obtained 28 days after the second AZD1222 dose. All receptors come from an adult who received the AZD1222 COVID-19 vaccine.

The genes are TRBV11-2 and TRBJ2-7; possibly TRBD1 for D (6 bases). Trimming stripped 0 bases from V and 3 bases from J, with 12 bases between. Germline V gene sequence: CDR1 SGHAT, CDR2 FQNNGV. There are 15 residues in the CDR3. The CDR3 loop is CASSLDQGTYYEQYF. CDR3 coding DNA: TGTGCCAGCAGCTTAGATCAGGGGACCTACTACGAGCAGTACTTC.

The rearrangement uses TRBV30 and TRBJ2-7, with 8 bases lining up with TRBD2. V dropped 3 bases and J dropped 0; count of bases not matched to a gene: 10. Germline V gene lookup returns CDR1 GTSNPN and CDR2 SVGIG (reference sequence). This CDR3 is 16 amino acids long. As DNA, the CDR3 is TGTGCCTGGAGCGAACTAGGACTAGCCTTCTCCTACGAGCAGTACTTC. Translating gives CAWSELGLAFSYEQYF.

J is TRBJ2-3 and V is TRBV4-3; D remains unclear. CDR1 and CDR2 from the germline V gene are LGHNA and YSLEER. The CDR3 contains 13 residues. The germline V and J ends were trimmed by 0 bases and 6 bases, with 7 bases remaining between them. CDR3 sequence reads: CASSQDRTDTQYF. In DNA, the CDR3 is TGCGCCAGCAGCCAAGATAGGACGGATACGCAGTATTTT.

The rearrangement joins TRBV3-1 (or the pseudogene TRBV3-2) to TRBJ1-6, with no clear D. The CDR3 is made up of 16 amino acids. CDR1 is LGHDT and CDR2 is YNNKEL in the germline V gene (reference sequence). Trimming pared 3 bases from V and 1 base from J, leaving 10 bases between. The CDR3 region has the DNA TGTGCCAGCAGCCATGTAGGCGTTTCCTATAATTCACCCCTCCACTTT. Translation: CASSHVGVSYNSPLHF.

This clone was picked up a small number of times. The J gene is TRBJ1-4, the V gene TRBV7-2, with D uncertain. The CDR3 totals 15 residues. Trimming removed 3 bases from V and 0 bases from J, with 8 bases in between. Germline CDR1 SGHTA, CDR2 FQGNSA. The CDR3 protein is CASSFRQATNEKLFF. CDR3 DNA: TGTGCCAGCAGCTTCCGGCAGGCAACTAATGAAAAACTGTTTTTT. Combining the CDR3 with reference TRBV7-2 and TRBJ1-4 gives the whole variable domain GAGVSQSPSNKVTEKGKDVELRCDPISGHTALYWYRQSLGQGLEFLIYFQGNSAPDKSGLPSDRFSAERTGGSVSTLTIQRTQQEDSAVYLCASSFRQATNEKLFFGSGTQLSVL.

This chain joins TRBV19 and TRBJ1-1; D possibly corresponds to TRBD1 (6 bases). The CDR3 covers 15 residues. The V gene's germline CDR1 is LNHDA and CDR2 SQIVND (reference sequence). V lost 1 base to trimming and J lost 4 bases, with 13 bases between them. The CDR3 nucleotides read TGTGCCAGTAGTATAGTAAGGACAGCGATCACTGAAGCTTTCTTT. It yields the protein CASSIVRTAITEAFF.

V is TRBV20-1 and J is TRBJ1-1, with 7 bases that match TRBD1. The V segment lost 3 bases and the J segment 1 base; nucleotides outside the gene matches: 14. This CDR3 region has 17 residues. CDR1 and CDR2 (germline): DFQATT, SNEGSKA (reference sequence). The CDR3: CSASASWTGGRNTEAFF. Here the CDR3 DNA reads TGCAGTGCTAGTGCTTCCTGGACAGGCGGGAGGAACACTGAAGCTTTCTTT.

The CDR3: CASSLPGTSFGETQYF. In nucleotides, the CDR3 is TGCGCCAGCAGCTTACCCGGGACTAGCTTCGGGGAGACCCAGTACTTC. This chain links TRBV5-1 with TRBJ2-5; 9 positions match TRBD2. After removal of 2 bases from V and 5 bases from J, the junction contained 10 bases not matched to a gene. The germline V gene has CDR1 SGHRS and CDR2 YFSETQ. This CDR3 is built from 16 residues.

The chain joins TRBV7-9 to TRBJ2-7; 7 bases map to TRBD1. Trimming cost V 3 bases and J 0 bases; bases outside gene matches: 8. Per germline, CDR1 SEHNR and CDR2 FQNEAQ (reference sequence). This CDR3 is 16 amino acids long. The CDR3 coding sequence is TGTGCCAGCAGCTTTCCACAGGGGATGTTCTCCTACGAGCAGTACTTC. This sequence encodes CASSFPQGMFSYEQYF.

A few counts support this clone. The chain uses TRBV29-1 and TRBJ1-3; D is undetermined. Trimming removed 0 bases from V and 3 bases from J, with 3 bases in between. CDR1 is SQVTM, CDR2 ANQGSEA, per germline. The CDR3 is 12 residues long. CDR3 DNA: TGCAGCGTTGAAGAGAGTGGAAACACCATATATTTT. This sequence encodes CSVEESGNTIYF.

This clone appeared a single time. The rearrangement links TRBV24-1 to TRBJ1-5, with TRBD1 as a possible D gene (5 bases). CDR3 length: 15 residues. Per germline, CDR1 KGHDR and CDR2 SFDVKD. Trimming took off 5 bases at V and 1 base at J, with 11 bases between the two ends. The CDR3 protein is CATSVGTGSNQPQHF. The CDR3 DNA reads as TGTGCCACCAGTGTTGGGACGGGAAGCAATCAGCCCCAGCATTTT.

The rearrangement links TRBV28 to TRBJ1-1; D is ambiguous. The CDR3 is made up of 14 amino acids. Germline CDR1 MDHEN, CDR2 SYDVKM. V lost 4 bases and J lost 0, with 9 bases in between. Here the CDR3 DNA reads TGTGCCAGCAGTTCCGGAGCAATGAACACTGAAGCTTTCTTT. Its protein is CASSSGAMNTEAFF.

The chain couples TRBV11-3 to TRBJ1-1, with a possible D match to TRBD1 (5 bases). This CDR3 comprises 13 residues. In germline, CDR1 is SGHNT, CDR2 YENEEA. Trimming stripped 1 base from V and 9 bases from J, with 12 bases between. CDR3 residues: CASSLGDPGKAFF. The CDR3 nucleotides read TGTGCCAGCAGCTTAGGGGACCCCGGAAAAGCTTTCTTT.

The chain combines TRBV11-2 with TRBJ2-5, with D possibly called TRBD1 or TRBD2 (5 bases each). V dropped 6 bases and J dropped 4 bases, with 6 bases sitting between them. This CDR3 is 11 amino acids long. From germline, CDR1 is SGHAT and CDR2 FQNNGV. This CDR3 reads CASRRGETQYF. The CDR3, as DNA: TGTGCCAGCAGGAGGGGAGAGACCCAGTACTTC. Using reference TRBV11-2 and TRBJ2-5 for the parts outside the CDR3, the full variable domain is EAGVAQSPRYKIIEKRQSVAFWCNPISGHATLYWYQQILGQGPKLLIQFQNNGVVDDSQLPKDRFSAERLKGVDSTLKIQPAKLEDSAVYLCASRRGETQYFGPGTRLLVL.